These 9 T cell receptor beta chains came from one sample sequenced in a study of blood T cells in healthy people across ages. Combining a sample-barcoded 5' primer with a J-beta primer mix, a second PCR ran for roughly 6 to 11 cycles. Using its own MiXCR run on the 5' RACE reads, TCRdb lists one record per CDR3 protein. The data contain 1.5 million to 2 million distinct CDR3 sequences, approximately 28% of them seen just once; the ten biggest clones take up roughly 8%. Specimen: blood. The receptors were gathered from a woman aged 25 to 39 in good health.

This clonotype was detected ten times or more. The V call is TRBV12-3 or TRBV12-4, the J call TRBJ1-2; D is perhaps TRBD1 (5 bases). This CDR3 has 13 amino acids. The V gene lost 3 bases and the J gene lost 2 bases, with 7 bases spanning the gap. The CDR3 here is CASSFQGNYGYTF. CDR3 bases: TGTGCCAGCAGTTTCCAGGGCAACTATGGCTACACCTTC.

As regards this clonotype: A much more abundant neighbour one base away suggests this may be a read error. The rearrangement links TRBV20-1 to TRBJ1-2, with D uncertain. This CDR3 region has 13 residues. Germline loops: CDR1 DFQATT, CDR2 SNEGSKA (reference sequence). Trimming shortened V by 1 base and J by 12 bases, and 18 bases separated the two germline ends. The CDR3 nucleotides are TGCAGTGCTAGAGTCGAGGCGGGTGGCGTCCACACCTTC. This translates into CSARVEAGGVHTF.

A few counts support this clonotype. This rearrangement joins TRBV29-1 to TRBJ2-7; no definite D call. The V and J ends lost 3 bases and 9 bases respectively, with 12 bases between them. Germline V lookup: CDR1 SQVTM, CDR2 ANQGSEA. The CDR3 contains 11 residues. This chain's CDR3 is CSVESATGQYF. Here the CDR3 DNA reads TGCAGCGTTGAGTCAGCCACGGGGCAGTACTTC.

This clonotype was seen only a few times. The rearrangement joins TRBV27 to TRBJ1-4, with TRBD1 identical over 9 bases. The germline CDR1 and CDR2 sequences are MNHEY and SMNVEV (reference sequence). After removal of 4 bases from V and 7 bases from J, the junction contained 7 bases not matched to a gene. CDR3 length: 15 amino acids. The CDR3 coding sequence is TGTGCCAGCAGTTCCCTGAGGGACAGGGCTGAAAAACTGTTTTTT. This sequence encodes CASSSLRDRAEKLFF.

This clonotype was seen just once. A much larger clone is a single base away; this may be a read error. The J gene is TRBJ2-7, the V gene TRBV20-1, with TRBD2 matching over 8 bases. Germline values: CDR1 DFQATT, CDR2 SNEGSKA (reference sequence). This CDR3 contains 15 residues. The V segment lost 3 bases and the J segment 10 bases; nucleotides outside the gene matches: 17. The CDR3 reads CSAREAGAAKNTQYF. The CDR3, as DNA: TGCAGTGCTAGGGAAGCGGGAGCAGCCAAAAACACTCAGTACTTC.

This clonotype was seen many times. The chain uses TRBV29-1 and TRBJ2-1; the match to TRBD1 covers 8 bases. Germline trimming cut 2 bases from V and 4 bases from J; bases unmatched to any gene: 1. Germline loops: CDR1 SQVTM, CDR2 ANQGSEA. This CDR3 region has 13 residues. The CDR3 DNA reads TGCAGCGTTGAACAGGGGGCGTACAATGAGCAGTTCTTC. This codes for CSVEQGAYNEQFF.

The table lists this clonotype with many counts. CDR3 loop: CSARSGRSDEQYF. CDR3 DNA sequence: TGCAGTGCTAGGTCCGGACGGAGCGACGAGCAGTACTTC. The chain recombines TRBV20-1 with TRBJ2-7; no firm D call. The germline V gene has CDR1 DFQATT and CDR2 SNEGSKA (reference sequence). This CDR3 contains 13 residues. V lost 3 bases, J lost 5 bases, and 14 bases lay in between.

In the case of this clonotype: A read error may produce the germline difference seen at one junction end. The genes are TRBV15 and TRBJ2-3, with 8 bases lining up with TRBD2. The CDR3 length is 17 residues. Germline V gene lookup returns CDR1 LNHNV and CDR2 YYDKDF (reference sequence). CDR3 nucleotides: TGTGCCACCAGCAGGGAGGTAGCGGGGCCCCTTGCAGATACGCAGGATTTT. This translates into CATSREVAGPLADTQDF.

The rearrangement links TRBV20-1 to TRBJ2-7, with 10 bases fitting TRBD2. Germline V gene lookup returns CDR1 DFQATT and CDR2 SNEGSKA (reference sequence). J gave up 0 bases and V 2 bases, and 10 bases lay outside the gene matches. The CDR3 extends over 17 amino acids. The CDR3 here is CSARRSSGSGISYEQYF. The DNA for the CDR3 is TGCAGTGCTAGAAGGTCTAGCGGGAGTGGGATCTCCTACGAGCAGTACTTC.